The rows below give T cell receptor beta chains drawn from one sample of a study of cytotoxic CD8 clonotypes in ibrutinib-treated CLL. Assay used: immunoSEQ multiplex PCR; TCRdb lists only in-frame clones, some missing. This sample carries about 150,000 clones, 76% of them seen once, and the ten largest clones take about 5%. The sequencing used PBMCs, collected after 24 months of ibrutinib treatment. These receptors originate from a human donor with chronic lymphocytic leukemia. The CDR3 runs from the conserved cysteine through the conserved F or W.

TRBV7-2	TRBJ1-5	CASSLASNQPQHF
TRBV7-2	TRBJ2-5	CASSLLGWRGETQYF
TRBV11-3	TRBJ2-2	CASSFYGSANTGELFF
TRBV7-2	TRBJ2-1	CASRFPLGNNEQFF
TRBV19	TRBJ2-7	CASRAPGLSYEQYF
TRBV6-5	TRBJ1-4	CASSYVAGGGEKLFF
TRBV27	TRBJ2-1	CASSPRTSGSDEQFF
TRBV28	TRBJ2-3	CASSPATGRPDTQYF
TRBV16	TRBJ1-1	CASSPRHLNTEAFF
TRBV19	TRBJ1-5	CASTLGGSGQPQHF
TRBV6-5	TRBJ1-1	CASSYSGSEAFF
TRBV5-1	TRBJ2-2	CASSPTPNTGELFF
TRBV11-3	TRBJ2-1	CASRRGTSGDEQFF
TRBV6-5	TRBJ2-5	CASNDRQETQYF
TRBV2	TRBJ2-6	CASSDLGPSGANVLTF
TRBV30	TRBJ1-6	CAWDGTPESPLHF
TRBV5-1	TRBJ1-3	CASSSTTTNAGNTIYF
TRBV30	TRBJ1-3	CAWSVGVPSGNTIYF
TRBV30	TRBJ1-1	CAGPRDRGRNTEAFF
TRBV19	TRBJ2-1	CASSMTPGQSREQFF
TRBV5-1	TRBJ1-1	CASSLEAGVNTEAFF
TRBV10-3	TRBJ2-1	CATSGLATDNEQFF
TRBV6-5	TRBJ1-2	CASSYRQHYGYTF
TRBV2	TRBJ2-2	CASRGTGGTGELFF
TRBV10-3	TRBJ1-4	CAIREGLNEKLFF
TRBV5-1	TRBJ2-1	CASRGTGLAANNEQFF
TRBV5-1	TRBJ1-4	CASSLGKTGQLEKLFF
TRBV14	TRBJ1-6	CASSPQGGSSPLHF
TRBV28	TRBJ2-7	CASSLALARQYF
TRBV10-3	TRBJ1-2	CASATGRPNYGYTF
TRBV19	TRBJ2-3	CASSMGPLGLTDTQYF
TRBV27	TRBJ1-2	CASSPGLGGYTF
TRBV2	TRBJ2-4	CASSEESIQYF
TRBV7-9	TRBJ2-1	CASSHRGAYNEQFF
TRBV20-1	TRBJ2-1	CSAYNEQFF
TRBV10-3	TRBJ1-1	CAIKQGLNTEAFF
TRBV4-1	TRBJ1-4	CASSQPGEKLFF
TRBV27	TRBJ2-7	CASSLRSGLEQYF
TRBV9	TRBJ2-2	CASSARQGQSTGELFF
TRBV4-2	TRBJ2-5	CASSPGQGLETQYF
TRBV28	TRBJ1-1	CASRGATEAFF
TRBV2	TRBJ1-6	CASMGLGHSPLHF
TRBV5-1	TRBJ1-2	CASSPDSNYGYTF
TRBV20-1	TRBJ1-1	CSARVGRRAFF
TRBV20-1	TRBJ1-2	CSASDGYGYTF
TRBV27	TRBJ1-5	CASSLSGPYQPQHF
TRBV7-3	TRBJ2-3	CASSPVGSIADTQYF
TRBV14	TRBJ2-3	CASSPRGAITSTDTQYF